This TCR beta chain was obtained from a study of blood T cell repertoires in COVID-19. Participants spanned ages roughly 18 to 95 years and resided in 20 to 30 US areas. Participant-given clinical history determined each cohort assignment. This clone came up a few times. This table comes from immunoSEQ multiplex PCR, and its TCRdb copy is limited to in-frame clones, with some not included. The data hold around 250,000 clones, with 80% to 90% observed a single time. The CDR3 is made up of 13 amino acids. Trimming pared 11 bases from V and 1 base from J, leaving 13 bases between. CDR1 is LNHDA and CDR2 is SQIVND in the germline V gene (reference sequence).

The TCR originated in a woman aged 45-65 years who had recovered from COVID-19. Source material: PBMCs or T cells enriched from blood (not recorded which). This rearrangement joins TRBV19 to TRBJ2-3; tentative D call: TRBD2 (6 bases). DNA of the CDR3: TGTGCCGGGAAACCTAGCGGCACAGATACGCAGTATTTT. Protein: CAGKPSGTDTQYF.